Below are 27 T cell receptor beta chains sequenced from a single sample in a study of chemoradiotherapy in HPV16-positive cancers. The assay was immunoSEQ multiplex PCR, and TCRdb's table has in-frame clones only and misses some. The sample holds several thousand clones; over 75% are singletons and the top ten take over 15%. The sample was gathered from a patient who underwent chemoradiotherapy. These TCRs come from a human donor with HPV-associated anogenital cancer.

The chain carries TRBV27 and TRBJ2-2; 10 bases match TRBD1. The germline CDR1 and CDR2 sequences are MNHEY and SMNVEV (reference sequence). This CDR3 is built from 14 residues. V lost 5 bases and J lost 7; bases outside the gene matches: 4. This CDR3 reads CASSTDRGFGELFF. The DNA for the CDR3 is TGTGCCAGCAGTACGGACAGGGGGTTCGGGGAGCTGTTTTTT.

DNA of the CDR3: TGTGCCAGCAGCTTGAGCGGAAACACCATATATTTT. Protein product: CASSLSGNTIYF. This chain links TRBV5-6 with TRBJ1-3; no reliable D call. The CDR3 extends over 12 amino acids. Trimming pared 1 base from V and 4 bases from J, leaving 3 bases between. Germline-derived CDR1 and CDR2 are SGHDT and YYEEEE.

The chain uses TRBV28 and TRBJ2-7, with 8 bases lining up with TRBD1. CDR3 length: 16 residues. Germline CDR1 is MDHEN and CDR2 is SYDVKM. The junction had 10 bases not matched to a gene; V was cut back by 6 bases and J by 0 bases. The CDR3 DNA reads TGTGCCAGCAGCGGACAGGGAAGGGCCGGCTCCTACGAGCAGTACTTC. It codes for CASSGQGRAGSYEQYF.

The rearrangement uses TRBV30 and TRBJ1-2; perhaps TRBD1 as D (6 bases). V shed 5 bases and J shed 3 bases, with 13 bases lying between them. Germline V gene lookup returns CDR1 GTSNPN and CDR2 SVGIG (reference sequence). This CDR3 comprises 13 residues. The CDR3 region has the DNA TGTGCCTGGGGCCTAAGACAGGACTATGGCTACACCTTC. It yields the protein CAWGLRQDYGYTF. Full variable domain (outside the CDR3, taken from reference TRBV30 and TRBJ1-2): SQTIHQWPATLVQPVGSPLSLECTVEGTSNPNLYWYRQAAGRGLQLLFYSVGIGQISSEVPQNLSASRPQDRQFILSSKKLLLSDSGFYLCAWGLRQDYGYTFGSGTRLTVV.

This sequence joins TRBV7-3 and TRBJ2-2, with D hard to call. Germline V gives CDR1 SGHTA, CDR2 FQGTGA. This CDR3 is 17 amino acids long. V gave up 0 bases and J gave up 0 bases, with 11 bases separating them. CDR3 sequence reads: CASSLTGGASNTGELFF. CDR3 DNA: TGTGCCAGCAGCTTAACAGGTGGTGCTTCGAACACCGGGGAGCTGTTTTTT.

This clone is labeled as large. Other DNA sequences of this sample code for an identical CDR3. The rearrangement links TRBV27 to TRBJ2-7; possibly TRBD1 or TRBD2 for D (5 bases each). The V gene lost 4 bases and the J gene lost 6 bases, with 13 bases spanning the gap. The CDR3 length is 13 residues. From germline, CDR1 is MNHEY and CDR2 SMNVEV (reference sequence). CDR3 in amino acids: CASSSTAAGEQYF. DNA for the CDR3: TGTGCCAGCAGTTCGACAGCGGCAGGCGAGCAGTACTTC.

The V and J genes are TRBV28 and TRBJ1-2; tentative D call: TRBD1 (5 bases). CDR3 length equals 13 residues. Deletions cut 6 bases from V and 1 base from J, with 9 bases between. CDR1 and CDR2 from the germline V gene are MDHEN and SYDVKM. CDR3 sequence reads: CASSKTVNYGYTF. CDR3 sequence (DNA): TGTGCCAGCAGCAAGACAGTTAACTATGGCTACACCTTC.

This clone appeared a single time. J is TRBJ2-4 and V is TRBV29-1; D unresolved. The CDR3 runs 13 residues. Germline V gene sequence: CDR1 SQVTM, CDR2 ANQGSEA. V dropped 4 bases and J dropped 1 base, with 8 bases sitting between them. CDR3 coding DNA: TGCAGCGTTGTGTTCACCGCCAAAAACATTCAGTACTTC. Protein product: CSVVFTAKNIQYF.

This clone showed up just once. The J gene is TRBJ1-3, the V gene TRBV30; TRBD1 aligns across 7 bases. V was clipped by 4 bases and J by 3 bases; unmatched bases: 9. Looked up from germline, CDR1 is GTSNPN and CDR2 is SVGIG (reference sequence). The CDR3 is 15 amino acids. CDR3: CAWTQDREFGNTIYF. CDR3 DNA sequence: TGTGCCTGGACCCAAGACAGGGAATTTGGAAACACCATATATTTT.

The rearrangement links TRBV19 to TRBJ1-2; the D is unclear. The CDR3 sequence is 13 residues long. Germline assignment: CDR1 LNHDA and CDR2 SQIVND (reference sequence). Trimming took 7 bases from V and 2 from J, leaving 11 bases between them. The CDR3 DNA follows: TGTGCCAGTAACGGAGGGTGGAACTATGGCTACACCTTC. Translation: CASNGGWNYGYTF.

This clone was found once. The chain combines TRBV19 with TRBJ2-7, with 8 bases matching TRBD1. CDR3 length: 14 amino acids. V shed 6 bases and J 2 bases; nucleotides not matched to a gene: 6. Looked up from germline, CDR1 is LNHDA and CDR2 is SQIVND (reference sequence). The CDR3 spells CASSYRDRPYEQYF. In DNA, the CDR3 is TGTGCCAGTAGCTACCGGGACAGGCCCTACGAGCAGTACTTC.

The chain carries TRBV29-1 and TRBJ1-2; the D gene is possibly TRBD1 (6 bases). V lost 6 bases and J 6 bases, leaving 8 bases between the germline ends. CDR1 is SQVTM and CDR2 is ANQGSEA in the germline V gene. This CDR3 comprises 10 residues. CDR3 sequence: CSVQGNGYTF. CDR3 sequence (DNA): TGCAGCGTGCAGGGGAATGGCTACACCTTC.

The chain has TRBV5-1 and TRBJ1-3; the D is unclear. The germline V gene has CDR1 SGHRS and CDR2 YFSETQ. Deletions cut 4 bases from V and 0 bases from J, with 11 bases between. CDR3 size: 15 residues. CDR3 loop: CASSLFAGSGNTIYF. CDR3 in DNA: TGCGCCAGCAGCCTATTTGCGGGCTCTGGAAACACCATATATTTT.

This clone was observed a few times. V gene TRBV28 combines with J gene TRBJ1-6, with D perhaps matching TRBD1 (5 bases). Germline CDR1 MDHEN, CDR2 SYDVKM. The CDR3 spans 15 residues. Trimming left V 3 bases short and J 7 bases short, with 13 bases between. CDR3 amino acids: CASSFQNAGNSPLHF. The CDR3 DNA reads as TGTGCCAGCAGTTTTCAAAACGCAGGGAATTCACCCCTCCACTTT. The full variable domain, its missing parts supplied by reference TRBV28 and TRBJ1-6, is DVKVTQSSRYLVKRTGEKVFLECVQDMDHENMFWYRQDPGLGLRLIYFSYDVKMKEKGDIPEGYSVSREKKERFSLILESASTNQTSMYLCASSFQNAGNSPLHFGNGTRLTVT.

This clone was recorded only once. The chain has TRBV2 and TRBJ1-1, with D possibly being TRBD1 (6 bases). Trimming removed 8 bases at V and 4 bases at J, with 14 bases between. The CDR3 covers 13 residues. Germline CDR1 and CDR2: SNHLY and FYNNEI. The chain's CDR3 is CASGGQPATEAFF. For the CDR3, the DNA is TGTGCCAGCGGAGGACAGCCAGCCACTGAAGCTTTCTTT.

This clone was seen a few times. The chain recombines TRBV10-3 with TRBJ1-4; D is unresolved. Trimming cost V 2 bases and J 6 bases, with 4 bases left between them. In germline, CDR1 is ENHRY, CDR2 SYGVKD. CDR3 length: 12 amino acids. DNA for the CDR3: TGTGCCATCAGTGAGCCTGATGAAAAACTGTTTTTT. Amino acids: CAISEPDEKLFF.

The chain couples TRBV19 to TRBJ2-5; 9 positions match TRBD1. This CDR3 region has 14 residues. Germline CDR1 reads LNHDA; CDR2 reads SQIVND (reference sequence). J lost 3 bases, V lost 1 base, and 0 bases had no gene match. CDR3 nucleotides: TGTGCCAGTAGTATAGGGACAGGGGAAGAGACCCAGTACTTC. As protein: CASSIGTGEETQYF.

V and J are TRBV28 and TRBJ1-3; D is unresolved. The CDR3 has 15 amino acids. V was clipped by 2 bases and J by 4 bases, with 12 bases between them. Germline V gene lookup returns CDR1 MDHEN and CDR2 SYDVKM. This CDR3 is CASSLAADGGNTIYF. In DNA, the CDR3 is TGTGCCAGCAGTTTAGCGGCGGACGGCGGAAACACCATATATTTT.

The CDR3: CASSLAAGWGLGTEAFF. For the CDR3, the DNA is TGCGCCAGCAGCTTGGCGGCCGGTTGGGGTCTCGGCACTGAAGCTTTCTTT. The chain couples TRBV5-1 to TRBJ1-1, with unresolved D. The CDR3 runs 17 residues. The V end was cut by 0 bases, the J end by 4 bases, with 19 bases between. Germline CDR1 is SGHRS and CDR2 is YFSETQ.

This chain uses TRBV25-1 with TRBJ2-2, with D perhaps given as TRBD1 or TRBD2 (6 bases each). The CDR3 loop spans 16 amino acids. With 4 bases removed from V and 0 bases from J, the gap between germline ends came to 12 bases. CDR1 is MGHDK and CDR2 is SYGVNS in the germline V gene. The CDR3 DNA follows: TGTGCCAGCAGTGGCGGGACACTACCGAACACCGGGGAGCTGTTTTTT. This sequence encodes CASSGGTLPNTGELFF.

The genes are TRBV28 and TRBJ1-2; 12 bases align to TRBD1. Trimming removed 4 bases from V and 7 bases from J; junction bases left unmatched: 7. The CDR3 covers 15 residues. The V gene's germline CDR1 is MDHEN and CDR2 SYDVKM. This CDR3 is CASSSPGQGATGYTF. CDR3 bases: TGTGCCAGCAGTTCCCCGGGACAGGGGGCCACTGGCTACACCTTC.

The CDR3, as DNA: TGCGCCAGCAGCTTGTATGGGGGGTTCGGTCAGCCCCAGCATTTT. It is translated as CASSLYGGFGQPQHF. The chain joins TRBV5-1 to TRBJ1-5, with a tentative D call TRBD1 (5 bases). The V gene's germline CDR1 is SGHRS and CDR2 YFSETQ. Trimming took off 1 base at V and 6 bases at J, with 14 bases between the two ends. The CDR3 runs 15 residues. Together with reference TRBV5-1 and TRBJ1-5, the CDR3 gives the full variable domain: KAGVTQTPRYLIKTRGQQVTLSCSPISGHRSVSWYQQTPGQGLQFLFEYFSETQRNKGNFPGRFSGRQFSNSRSEMNVSTLELGDSALYLCASSLYGGFGQPQHFGDGTRLSIL.

The count of this clone is one. One end of the junction does not line up with germline, which may come from a read error. This sequence joins TRBV7-7 and TRBJ1-2, with 7 bases fitting TRBD1. Looked up from germline, CDR1 is SSHAT and CDR2 is FNYEAQ (reference sequence). The CDR3 is 16 amino acids. CDR3 nucleotides: TGTGCTAGCAGCCTTCAATCCCGACAGGGATACGCTGGCTACACCTTC. Translating gives CASSLQSRQGYAGYTF. The entire variable domain, with the rest obtained from reference TRBV7-7 and TRBJ1-2, is as follows: GAGVSQSPRYKVTKRGQDVTLRCDPISSHATLYWYQQALGQGPEFLTYFNYEAQPDKSGLPSDRFSAERPEGSISTLTIQRTEQRDSAMYRCASSLQSRQGYAGYTFGSGTRLTVV.

The CDR3 sequence is CARGTGDTEAFF. The CDR3 nucleotides read TGTGCCAGGGGGACAGGGGACACTGAAGCTTTCTTT. The V gene is TRBV27, the J gene TRBJ1-1, with 10 bases matching TRBD1. J lost 3 bases, V lost 9 bases, and 1 base had no gene match. Germline V CDR1 and CDR2: MNHEY, SMNVEV (reference sequence). CDR3 length: 12 residues.

This rearrangement joins TRBV27 to TRBJ2-7, with D hard to call. V was cut by 8 bases and J by 7 bases, with 18 bases left in between. The CDR3 spans 13 residues. Germline CDR1 is MNHEY and CDR2 is SMNVEV (reference sequence). CDR3 DNA sequence: TGTGCCAGCTCCCCGACTGTGGCAGGAGAGCAGTACTTC. Amino acid sequence: CASSPTVAGEQYF.

The chain couples TRBV7-9 to TRBJ2-2; D not resolved. The V gene lost 2 bases and the J gene lost 0 bases, with 7 bases spanning the gap. Germline CDR1 is SEHNR and CDR2 is FQNEAQ (reference sequence). The CDR3 runs 15 residues. The CDR3 coding sequence is TGTGCCAGCAGCTTATGGGAACCGAACACCGGGGAGCTGTTTTTT. Residues: CASSLWEPNTGELFF.

This chain links TRBV10-1 with TRBJ1-5; no firm D call. With 2 bases removed from V and 6 bases from J, the gap between germline ends came to 8 bases. CDR1 is WNHNN and CDR2 is SYGVQD in the germline V gene (reference sequence). The CDR3 is 13 amino acids. CDR3 sequence reads: CASSERVGQPQHF. The DNA of the CDR3 is TGCGCCAGCAGTGAGAGGGTAGGTCAGCCCCAGCATTTT.